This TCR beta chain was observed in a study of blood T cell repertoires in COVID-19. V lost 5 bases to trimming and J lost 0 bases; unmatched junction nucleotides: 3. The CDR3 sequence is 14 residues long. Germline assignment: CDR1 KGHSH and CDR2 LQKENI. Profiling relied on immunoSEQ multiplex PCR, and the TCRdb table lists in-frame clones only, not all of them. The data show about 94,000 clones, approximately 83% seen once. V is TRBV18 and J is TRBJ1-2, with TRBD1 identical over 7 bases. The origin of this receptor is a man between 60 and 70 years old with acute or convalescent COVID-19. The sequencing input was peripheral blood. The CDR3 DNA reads TGTGCCAGCTCAGCGGGACAGCCTAACTATGGCTACACCTTC. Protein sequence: CASSAGQPNYGYTF. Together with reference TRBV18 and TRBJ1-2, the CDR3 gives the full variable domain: NAGVMQNPRHLVRRRGQEARLRCSPMKGHSHVYWYRQLPEEGLKFMVYLQKENIIDESGMPKERFSAEFPKEGPSILRIQQVVRGDSAAYFCASSAGQPNYGYTFGSGTRLTVV.